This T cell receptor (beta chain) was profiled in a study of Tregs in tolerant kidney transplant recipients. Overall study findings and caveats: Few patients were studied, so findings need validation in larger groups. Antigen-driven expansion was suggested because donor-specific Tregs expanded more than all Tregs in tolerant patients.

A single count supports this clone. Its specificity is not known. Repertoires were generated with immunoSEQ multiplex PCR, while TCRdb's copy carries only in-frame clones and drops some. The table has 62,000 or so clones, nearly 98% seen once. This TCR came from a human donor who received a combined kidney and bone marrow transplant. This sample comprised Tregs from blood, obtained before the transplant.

In nucleotides, the CDR3 is TGTGCCAGCAGCACGGGACAGGGAATGCAGTATTTT. Its protein product is CASSTGQGMQYF. The genes are TRBV7-9 and TRBJ2-3, with 9 bases fitting TRBD1. This CDR3 is 12 amino acids long. Per the germline V gene, CDR1 is SEHNR and CDR2 is FQNEAQ (reference sequence). The ends lost 5 bases at V and 11 bases at J; junction bases unmatched: 5.